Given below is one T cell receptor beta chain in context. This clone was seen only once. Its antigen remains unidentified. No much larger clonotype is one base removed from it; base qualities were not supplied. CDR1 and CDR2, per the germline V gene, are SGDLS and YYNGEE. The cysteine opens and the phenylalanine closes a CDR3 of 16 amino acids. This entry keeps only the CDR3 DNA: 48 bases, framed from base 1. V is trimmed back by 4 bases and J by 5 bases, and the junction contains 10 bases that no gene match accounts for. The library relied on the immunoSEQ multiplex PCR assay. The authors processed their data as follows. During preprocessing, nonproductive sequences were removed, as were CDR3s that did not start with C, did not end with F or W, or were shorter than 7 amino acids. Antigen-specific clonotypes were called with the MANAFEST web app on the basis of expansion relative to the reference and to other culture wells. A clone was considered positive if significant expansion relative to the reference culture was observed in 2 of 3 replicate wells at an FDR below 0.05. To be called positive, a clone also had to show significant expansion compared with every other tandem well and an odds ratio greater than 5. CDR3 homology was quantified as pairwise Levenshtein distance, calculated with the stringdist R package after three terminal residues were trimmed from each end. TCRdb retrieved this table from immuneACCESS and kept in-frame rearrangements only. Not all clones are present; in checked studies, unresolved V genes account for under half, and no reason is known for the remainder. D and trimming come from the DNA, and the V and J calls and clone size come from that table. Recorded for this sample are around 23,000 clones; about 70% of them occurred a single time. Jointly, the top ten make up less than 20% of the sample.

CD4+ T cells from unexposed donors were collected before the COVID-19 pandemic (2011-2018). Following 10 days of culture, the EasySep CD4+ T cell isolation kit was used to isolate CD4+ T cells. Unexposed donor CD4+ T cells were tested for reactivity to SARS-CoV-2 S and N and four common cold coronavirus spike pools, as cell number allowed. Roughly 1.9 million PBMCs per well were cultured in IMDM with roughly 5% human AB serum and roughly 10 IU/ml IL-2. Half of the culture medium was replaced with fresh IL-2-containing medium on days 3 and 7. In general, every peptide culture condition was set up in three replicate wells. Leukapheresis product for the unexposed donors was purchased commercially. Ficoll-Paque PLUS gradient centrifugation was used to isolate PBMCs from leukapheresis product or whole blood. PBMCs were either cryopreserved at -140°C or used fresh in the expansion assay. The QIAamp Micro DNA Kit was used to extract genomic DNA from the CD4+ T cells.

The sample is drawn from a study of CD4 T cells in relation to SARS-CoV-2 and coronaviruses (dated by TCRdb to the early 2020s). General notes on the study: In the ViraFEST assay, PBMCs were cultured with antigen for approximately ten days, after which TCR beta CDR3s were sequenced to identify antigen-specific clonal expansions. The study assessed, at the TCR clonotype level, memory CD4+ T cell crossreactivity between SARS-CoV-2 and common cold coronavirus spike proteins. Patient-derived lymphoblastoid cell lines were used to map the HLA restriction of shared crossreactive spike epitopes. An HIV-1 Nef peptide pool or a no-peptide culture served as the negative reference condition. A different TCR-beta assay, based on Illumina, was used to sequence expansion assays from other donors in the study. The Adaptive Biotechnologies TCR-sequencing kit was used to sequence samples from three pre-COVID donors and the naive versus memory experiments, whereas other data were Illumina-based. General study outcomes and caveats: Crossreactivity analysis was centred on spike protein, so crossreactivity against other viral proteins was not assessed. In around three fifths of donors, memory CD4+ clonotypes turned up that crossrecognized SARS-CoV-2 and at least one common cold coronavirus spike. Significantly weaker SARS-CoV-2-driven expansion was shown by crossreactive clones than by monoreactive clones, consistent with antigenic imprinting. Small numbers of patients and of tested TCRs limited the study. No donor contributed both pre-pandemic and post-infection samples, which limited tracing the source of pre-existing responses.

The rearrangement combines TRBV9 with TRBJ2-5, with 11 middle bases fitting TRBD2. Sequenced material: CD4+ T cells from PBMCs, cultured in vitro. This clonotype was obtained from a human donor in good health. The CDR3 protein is CASSSPTSGIKETQYF. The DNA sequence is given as TGTGCCAGCAGCTCCCCGACTAGCGGGATAAAGGAGACCCAGTACTTC.